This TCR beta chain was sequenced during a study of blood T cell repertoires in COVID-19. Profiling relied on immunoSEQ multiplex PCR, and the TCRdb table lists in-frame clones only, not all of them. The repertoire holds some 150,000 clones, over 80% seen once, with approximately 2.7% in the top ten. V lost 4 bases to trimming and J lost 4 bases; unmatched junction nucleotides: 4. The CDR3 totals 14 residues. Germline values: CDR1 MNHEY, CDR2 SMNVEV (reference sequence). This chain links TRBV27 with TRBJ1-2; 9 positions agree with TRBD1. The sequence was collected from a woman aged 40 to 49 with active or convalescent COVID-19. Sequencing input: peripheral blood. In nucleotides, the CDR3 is TGTGCCAGCAGTTCCGGGACAGGGCCCTATGGCTACACCTTC. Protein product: CASSSGTGPYGYTF.